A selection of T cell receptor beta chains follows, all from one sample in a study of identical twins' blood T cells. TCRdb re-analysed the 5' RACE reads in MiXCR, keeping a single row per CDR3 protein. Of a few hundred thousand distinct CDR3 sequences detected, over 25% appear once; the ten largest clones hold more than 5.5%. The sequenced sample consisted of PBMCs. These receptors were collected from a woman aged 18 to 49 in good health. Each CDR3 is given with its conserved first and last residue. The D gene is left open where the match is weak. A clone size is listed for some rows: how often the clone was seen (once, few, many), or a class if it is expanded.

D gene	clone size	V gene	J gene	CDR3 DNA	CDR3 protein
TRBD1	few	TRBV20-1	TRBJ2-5	TGCAGTGCATTCCCGCCAGGGGGTTTCCAAGAGACCCAGTACTTC	CSAFPPGGFQETQYF
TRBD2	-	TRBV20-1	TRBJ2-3	TGCAGTGCTTCCCCTTTAGCGGGGGGTGGGGCAGATACGCAGTATTTT	CSASPLAGGGADTQYF
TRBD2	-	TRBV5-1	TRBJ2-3	TGCGTCAGCAGCTTGGTATCCGCGGGGGGTGATACGCAGTATTTT	CVSSLVSAGGDTQYF
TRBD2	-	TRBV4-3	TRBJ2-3	TGCGCCAGCAGCCAAGATCCTAGCGGAAATACAGATACGCAGTATTTT	CASSQDPSGNTDTQYF
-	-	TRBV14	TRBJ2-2	TGTGCCAGCAGCCCCACACAGAGCGCGAACACCGGGGAGCTGTTTTTT	CASSPTQSANTGELFF
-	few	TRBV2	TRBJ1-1	TGTGCCTGCTACAGGGAGGCAAACACTGAAGCTTTCTTT	CACYREANTEAFF
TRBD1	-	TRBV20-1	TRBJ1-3	TGCAGTGCTCAGACAGGGGTCGATGGAAACACCATATATTTT	CSAQTGVDGNTIYF
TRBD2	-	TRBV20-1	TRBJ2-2	TGCAGTGCTAGCTTCAGCGGGAAGGGCGGGGAGCTGTTTTTT	CSASFSGKGGELFF
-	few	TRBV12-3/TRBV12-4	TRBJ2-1	TGTGCCAGCAGCCTTCGACTAAATCAGTTCTTC	CASSLRLNQFF
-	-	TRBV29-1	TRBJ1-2	TGCAGCGTTGATGACAGATATTATGGCTACACCTTC	CSVDDRYYGYTF
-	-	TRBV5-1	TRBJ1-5	TGCGCCAGCATCTATGATAGCAATCAGCCCCAGCATTTT	CASIYDSNQPQHF
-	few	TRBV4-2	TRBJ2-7	TGTGCCAGCAGCCAAATGGAGGGATTCGAGCAGTACTTC	CASSQMEGFEQYF
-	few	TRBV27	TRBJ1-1	TGTGCCAGCAGCCCTTCACGGAGGGAAGGAGCTTTCTTT	CASSPSRREGAFF
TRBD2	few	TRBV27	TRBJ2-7	TGTGCCAGTGGACTAGCGGGGAACTACGAGCAGTACTTC	CASGLAGNYEQYF
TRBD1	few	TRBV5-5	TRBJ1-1	TGTGCCAGCAGGGCGGACAGGGGGAACACTGAAGCTTTCTTT	CASRADRGNTEAFF
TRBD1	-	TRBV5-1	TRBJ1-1	TGCGCCAGCAGCTGGATCTCCGGGACAGGGGCAGAGACTGAAGCTTTCTTT	CASSWISGTGAETEAFF
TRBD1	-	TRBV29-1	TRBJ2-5	TGCAGCGTCCCAAGGACAGGGGGAGAGACCCAGTACTTC	CSVPRTGGETQYF
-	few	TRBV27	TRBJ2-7	TGTGCCAGCAGTTTATCGAAGCAGACCTACGAGCAGTACTTC	CASSLSKQTYEQYF
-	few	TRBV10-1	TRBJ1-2	TGCGCCAGCAGTGAGTGGAGCTATGGCTACACCTTC	CASSEWSYGYTF
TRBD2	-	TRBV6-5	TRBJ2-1	TGTGCCAGCAGTTCTAGCGGGGGCTATGAGCAGTTCTTC	CASSSSGGYEQFF
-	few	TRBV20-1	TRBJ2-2	TGCAGTGCTAGGTCAGGGGTGAACACCGGGGAGCTGTTTTTT	CSARSGVNTGELFF
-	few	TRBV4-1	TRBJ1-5	TGCGCCAGCAGACGGTCAGGAAATAGCAATCAGCCCCAGCATTTT	CASRRSGNSNQPQHF
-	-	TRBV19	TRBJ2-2	TGTGCCAGTAGGTGGTCTGTTAAAACCGGGGAGCTGTTTTTT	CASRWSVKTGELFF
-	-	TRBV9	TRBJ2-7	TGTGCCAGCAGCCCCGACACAGCGTTACACTACGAGCAGTACTTC	CASSPDTALHYEQYF
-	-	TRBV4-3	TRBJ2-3	TGCGCCAGCAGCCAAGGGGATGCTGGCACAGATACGCAGTATTTT	CASSQGDAGTDTQYF
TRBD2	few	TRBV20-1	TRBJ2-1	TGCAGTGCTAGCAACGCGTTGGGCGGGGGTGCCTCCTACAATGAGCAGTTCTTC	CSASNALGGGASYNEQFF
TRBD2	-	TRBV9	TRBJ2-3	TGTGCCAGCAGCCCTCGAGCGGGGGGGCCCACAGATACGCAGTATTTT	CASSPRAGGPTDTQYF